Shown below are 26 T cell receptor beta chains from a single sample sequenced in a study of technical replicates of blood from a handful of donors. TCRdb's table, derived via immunoSEQ multiplex PCR, lists solely in-frame clones and lacks some. This table has 65,000 to 90,000 clones, 94% appearing once. The sample taken for sequencing was T cells isolated from PBMCs. The receptors were sampled from a human donor in good health.

This chain links TRBV7-9 with TRBJ1-1, with a weak D call TRBD1 (6 bases). This CDR3 region has 14 residues. Trimming removed 4 bases at V and 1 base at J, with 10 bases between. Germline CDR1 is SEHNR and CDR2 is FQNEAQ (reference sequence). CDR3 coding DNA: TGTGCCAGCAGCTCCTGGGACAAGAACACTGAAGCTTTCTTT. Protein: CASSSWDKNTEAFF.

This clone has just one count. This chain uses TRBV7-8 with TRBJ2-7; 10 bases align to TRBD2. CDR1 and CDR2 from the germline V gene are SGHVS and FQNEAQ. This CDR3 comprises 19 residues. The trim removed 4 bases at V and 1 base at J, leaving 16 bases unmatched. CDR3 region: CASSSPFILAGGRSYEQYF. The CDR3 coding sequence is TGTGCCAGCAGCTCGCCATTCATTTTAGCGGGAGGCCGTTCCTACGAGCAGTACTTC.

The J gene is TRBJ2-6, the V gene TRBV9, with a weak D call TRBD1 (5 bases). The V and J ends lost 0 bases and 3 bases respectively, with 19 bases between them. The germline CDR1 and CDR2 sequences are SGDLS and YYNGEE. The CDR3 is 19 amino acids. DNA of the CDR3: TGTGCCAGCAGCGTAGATTTGTGGACAAGGGGCAGTGGGGCCAACGTCCTGACTTTC. Protein: CASSVDLWTRGSGANVLTF.

The chain combines TRBV27 with TRBJ1-2; tentative D call: TRBD1 (6 bases). Germline CDR1 and CDR2: MNHEY and SMNVEV (reference sequence). This CDR3 region has 13 residues. Trimming took off 4 bases at V and 6 bases at J, with 12 bases between the two ends. CDR3 nucleotide sequence: TGTGCCAGCAGTTCGACCACAGGGCATGGCTACACCTTC. Its translation is CASSSTTGHGYTF.

V gene TRBV2 combines with J gene TRBJ2-1, with 9 bases aligning to TRBD1. The CDR3 is 16 residues long. The germline CDR1 and CDR2 sequences are SNHLY and FYNNEI. V dropped 5 bases and J dropped 2; count of bases not matched to a gene: 7. CDR3 sequence (DNA): TGTGCCAGCAGTTACACAGGGGGCCCAACCTACAATGAGCAGTTCTTC. The encoded protein is CASSYTGGPTYNEQFF.

This rearrangement joins TRBV7-3 to TRBJ2-5, with 8 bases fitting TRBD1. From germline, CDR1 is SGHTA and CDR2 FQGTGA. V shed 3 bases, J shed 5 bases, and the junction held 8 bases outside the gene matches. CDR3 length: 15 residues. CDR3 region: CASSFFQGAYETQYF. CDR3 DNA sequence: TGTGCCAGCAGCTTCTTCCAGGGGGCCTATGAGACCCAGTACTTC.

This clone was seen just once. The chain couples TRBV27 to TRBJ1-2, with 7 positions matching TRBD1. The CDR3 loop spans 14 amino acids. The germline gives CDR1 MNHEY, CDR2 SMNVEV (reference sequence). J lost 8 bases, V lost 6 bases, and 12 bases had no gene match. The CDR3 reads CASSPSRDSRGYTF. The CDR3 DNA is TGTGCCAGCAGCCCGTCCCGGGACAGCCGGGGCTACACCTTC.

This chain links TRBV11-2 with TRBJ1-4, with D tentatively TRBD1 (5 bases). Germline assignment: CDR1 SGHAT and CDR2 FQNNGV. This CDR3 has 14 residues. The V end lost 1 base, the J end lost 8 bases, and 11 bases lay between the germline ends. CDR3 loop: CASSLGREIEKLFF. The CDR3 DNA is TGTGCCAGCAGCTTAGGCAGGGAAATAGAAAAACTGTTTTTT.

This chain joins TRBV9 and TRBJ1-4, with a weak D call TRBD1 (5 bases). From germline, CDR1 is SGDLS and CDR2 YYNGEE. Deletions cut 0 bases from V and 6 bases from J, with 15 bases between. The CDR3 runs to 16 residues. The CDR3 DNA sequence: TGTGCCAGCAGCGTAGGTGGATTGGGAGGGGATGAAAAACTGTTTTTT. It yields the protein CASSVGGLGGDEKLFF.

This clone was seen a single time. This chain links TRBV6-6 with TRBJ2-1; weak D call: TRBD2 (6 bases). The CDR3 loop spans 13 amino acids. Deletions cut 8 bases from V and 7 bases from J, with 15 bases between. Germline CDR1 and CDR2: MNHNY and SVGAGI (reference sequence). This CDR3 is CASSRDSSNEQFF. The CDR3 bases are TGTGCCAGCTCCCGGGACTCGTCTAATGAGCAGTTCTTC.

The chain recombines TRBV30 with TRBJ2-5; no definite D call. Trimming pared 3 bases from V and 6 bases from J, leaving 14 bases between. Germline lookup yields CDR1 GTSNPN and CDR2 SVGIG (reference sequence). This CDR3 has 13 amino acids. The CDR3 sequence: CAWRYAVAKTQYF. In DNA form, the CDR3 reads TGTGCCTGGAGGTACGCGGTTGCGAAGACCCAGTACTTC.

The chain couples TRBV6-5 to TRBJ2-5, with 7 bases identical to TRBD2. The CDR3 runs to 16 residues. Trimming took 0 bases from V and 1 from J; bases not matched to a gene: 5. Germline-derived CDR1 and CDR2 are MNHEY and SVGAGI. This chain's CDR3 is CASSYSILAAQETQYF. The DNA of the CDR3 is TGTGCCAGCAGTTACTCGATCCTAGCGGCCCAAGAGACCCAGTACTTC.

The V call is TRBV13, the J call TRBJ1-1; 7 nucleotides align to TRBD1. Per germline, CDR1 PRHDT and CDR2 FYEKMQ (reference sequence). The CDR3 loop spans 13 amino acids. J gave up 11 bases and V 6 bases, and 12 bases lay outside the gene matches. The DNA for the CDR3 is TGTGCCAGCAGTCGAGACAGGGCTTTGAATGCTTTCTTT. It translates to CASSRDRALNAFF.

The chain couples TRBV7-6 to TRBJ1-4; D is unresolved. The CDR3 is 15 amino acids. V lost 5 bases, J lost 5 bases, and 15 bases lay in between. In germline, CDR1 is SGHVS, CDR2 FNYEAQ. This CDR3 is CASSLRPEENEKLFF. The CDR3 DNA sequence: TGTGCCAGCAGCCTGAGACCCGAGGAGAATGAAAAACTGTTTTTT.

The V call is TRBV10-3, the J call TRBJ2-4; D might be TRBD1 (6 bases). Germline V gene data show CDR1 as ENHRY and CDR2 as SYGVKD. V was shortened by 2 bases and J by 7 bases, with 9 bases between the two germline ends. The CDR3 contains 13 residues. The CDR3 DNA is TGTGCCATCAGTGAGGGACAGTCTAACATTCAGTACTTC. Protein sequence: CAISEGQSNIQYF.

The V call is TRBV5-6, the J call TRBJ1-5; D is perhaps TRBD1 (5 bases). Germline lookup yields CDR1 SGHDT and CDR2 YYEEEE. V lost 4 bases, J lost 9 bases, and 17 bases lay in between. The length of the CDR3 is 14 residues. The DNA for the CDR3 is TGTGCCAGCAGCCATTTCGGGGACTGGACGCCCCAGCATTTT. This codes for CASSHFGDWTPQHF.

The sample holds one count of this clone. The chain joins TRBV28 to TRBJ2-7; 7 bases line up with TRBD1. The CDR3 is made up of 14 amino acids. Germline trimming cut 5 bases from V and 6 bases from J; bases unmatched to any gene: 10. The germline V gene has CDR1 MDHEN and CDR2 SYDVKM. CDR3: CASSPGTDPREQYF. CDR3 DNA: TGTGCCAGCAGTCCCGGGACAGACCCCCGCGAGCAGTACTTC.

The J gene is TRBJ2-5, the V gene TRBV11-2, with D uncertain. V lost 1 base and J lost 5, with 11 bases in between. Per the germline V gene, CDR1 is SGHAT and CDR2 is FQNNGV. CDR3 length equals 14 residues. The CDR3 DNA follows: TGTGCCAGCAGCTTAGGCCGTTTCCGGGAGACCCAGTACTTC. Protein product: CASSLGRFRETQYF.

The chain links TRBV4-2 to TRBJ2-2, with D possibly matching TRBD1 (5 bases). Per germline, CDR1 LGHNA and CDR2 YNFKEQ. The CDR3 totals 18 residues. Trimming pared 0 bases from V and 0 bases from J, leaving 14 bases between. The CDR3 loop reads CASSQDGWSGTNTGELFF. CDR3 DNA: TGTGCCAGCAGCCAAGATGGGTGGTCAGGGACGAACACCGGGGAGCTGTTTTTT.

The chain joins TRBV15 to TRBJ2-1, with 9 bases aligning to TRBD2. This CDR3 spans 16 amino acids. Losses at the gene ends were 5 bases for V and 4 bases for J; bases not matched to a gene: 9. Germline assignment: CDR1 LNHNV and CDR2 YYDKDF (reference sequence). The CDR3 reads CATSPPLAGKYNEQFF. The CDR3 coding sequence is TGTGCCACCAGCCCCCCTCTAGCGGGGAAGTACAATGAGCAGTTCTTC.

This clone was recorded only once. J is TRBJ2-2 and V is TRBV15; 9 bases fit TRBD2. The CDR3 has 15 amino acids. Unmatched junction bases numbered 0, after V lost 1 base and J lost 3 bases. CDR1 and CDR2 from the germline V gene are LNHNV and YYDKDF (reference sequence). Written as DNA, the CDR3 is TGTGCCACCAGCAGAGGACTAGCGGACACCGGGGAGCTGTTTTTT. This sequence encodes CATSRGLADTGELFF.

V usage is TRBV28 and J usage is TRBJ2-5, with TRBD2 as a possible D gene (5 bases). Between the trimmed V and J ends, which lost 2 bases and 5 bases, there was a span of 9 bases. The CDR3 covers 13 residues. The V gene's germline CDR1 is MDHEN and CDR2 SYDVKM. This chain's CDR3 is CASSLGESETQYF. CDR3 DNA: TGTGCCAGCAGTTTAGGGGAGTCGGAGACCCAGTACTTC.

This chain joins TRBV7-9 and TRBJ2-7; maybe TRBD2 (5 bases). Trimming stripped 2 bases from V and 5 bases from J, with 10 bases between. From germline, CDR1 is SEHNR and CDR2 FQNEAQ (reference sequence). The length of the CDR3 is 13 residues. This CDR3 reads CASSLPGIHEQYF. The CDR3 DNA follows: TGTGCCAGCAGCTTACCGGGAATCCACGAGCAGTACTTC.

This clone was recorded once. The J gene is TRBJ2-1, the V gene TRBV19; the match to TRBD2 covers 8 bases. Germline V gene data show CDR1 as LNHDA and CDR2 as SQIVND (reference sequence). With 4 bases clipped from V and 9 bases from J, the junction kept 5 bases outside the gene matches. This CDR3 has 13 amino acids. In DNA, the CDR3 is TGTGCCAGTAGTACCCGGGGGGGGAGTGAGCAGTTCTTC. Residues: CASSTRGGSEQFF.

The table lists this clone with a count of one. The chain is built from TRBV18 and TRBJ1-2; TRBD1 agrees at 7 bases. V was pared by 4 bases and J by 6 bases, with 8 bases of the junction left unmatched. The CDR3 is made up of 14 amino acids. Looked up from germline, CDR1 is KGHSH and CDR2 is LQKENI. The CDR3 DNA is TGTGCCAGCTCACTCGACAGGGAAGACGATGGCTACACCTTC. Its protein product is CASSLDREDDGYTF. The whole variable domain, remainder taken from reference TRBV18 and TRBJ1-2, is NAGVMQNPRHLVRRRGQEARLRCSPMKGHSHVYWYRQLPEEGLKFMVYLQKENIIDESGMPKERFSAEFPKEGPSILRIQQVVRGDSAAYFCASSLDREDDGYTFGSGTRLTVV.

This chain connects TRBV6-5 to TRBJ2-3, with TRBD1 as a possible D gene (6 bases). Deletions cut 4 bases from V and 7 bases from J, with 21 bases between. Germline assignment: CDR1 MNHEY and CDR2 SVGAGI. The CDR3 loop spans 16 amino acids. The chain's CDR3 is CASSSYRAQYINTQYF. In DNA, the CDR3 is TGTGCCAGCAGTTCCTACAGGGCCCAATATATCAATACGCAGTATTTT.